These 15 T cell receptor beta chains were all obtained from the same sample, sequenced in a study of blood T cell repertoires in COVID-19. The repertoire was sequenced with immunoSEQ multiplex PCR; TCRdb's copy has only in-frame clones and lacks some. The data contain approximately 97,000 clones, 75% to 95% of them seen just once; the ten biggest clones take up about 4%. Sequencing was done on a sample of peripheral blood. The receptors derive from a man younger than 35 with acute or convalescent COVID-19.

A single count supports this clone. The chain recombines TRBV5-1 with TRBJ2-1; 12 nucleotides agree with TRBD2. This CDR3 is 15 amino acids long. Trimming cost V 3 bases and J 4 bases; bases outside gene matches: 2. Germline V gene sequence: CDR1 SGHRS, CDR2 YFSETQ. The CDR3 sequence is CASSSTSGGYNEQFF. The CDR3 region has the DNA TGCGCCAGCAGCTCGACTAGCGGGGGTTACAATGAGCAGTTCTTC. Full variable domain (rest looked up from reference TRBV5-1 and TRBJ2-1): KAGVTQTPRYLIKTRGQQVTLSCSPISGHRSVSWYQQTPGQGLQFLFEYFSETQRNKGNFPGRFSGRQFSNSRSEMNVSTLELGDSALYLCASSSTSGGYNEQFFGPGTRLTVL.

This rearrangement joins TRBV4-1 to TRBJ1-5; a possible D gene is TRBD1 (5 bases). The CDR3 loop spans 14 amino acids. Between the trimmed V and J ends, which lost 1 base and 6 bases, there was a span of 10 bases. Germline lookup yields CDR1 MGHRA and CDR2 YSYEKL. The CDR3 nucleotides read TGCGCCAGCAGCCAAGTTGAGGACACTCAGCCCCAGCATTTT. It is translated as CASSQVEDTQPQHF.

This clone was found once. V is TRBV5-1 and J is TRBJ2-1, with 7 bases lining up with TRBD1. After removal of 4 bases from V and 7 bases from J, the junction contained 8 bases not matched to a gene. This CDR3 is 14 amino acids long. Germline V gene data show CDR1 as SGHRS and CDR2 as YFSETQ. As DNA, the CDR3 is TGCGCCAGCAGCCGCGACAGGGCAGTTAATGAGCAGTTCTTC. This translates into CASSRDRAVNEQFF.

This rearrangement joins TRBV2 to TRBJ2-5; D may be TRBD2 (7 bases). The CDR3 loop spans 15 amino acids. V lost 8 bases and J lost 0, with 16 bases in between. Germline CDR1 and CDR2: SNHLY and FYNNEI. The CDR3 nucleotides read TGTGCCAGCGAGGGGGGGTACCTCAACCAAGAGACCCAGTACTTC. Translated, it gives CASEGGYLNQETQYF.

The CDR3 here is CAISDRSGRGPSGEQFF. CDR3 in DNA: TGTGCCATCAGTGACCGGTCCGGGCGGGGGCCTTCTGGGGAGCAGTTCTTC. The J gene is TRBJ2-1, the V gene TRBV10-3, with a weak D call TRBD2 (7 bases). The CDR3 is 17 residues long. Trimming stripped 3 bases from V and 10 bases from J, with 25 bases between. The germline gives CDR1 ENHRY, CDR2 SYGVKD.

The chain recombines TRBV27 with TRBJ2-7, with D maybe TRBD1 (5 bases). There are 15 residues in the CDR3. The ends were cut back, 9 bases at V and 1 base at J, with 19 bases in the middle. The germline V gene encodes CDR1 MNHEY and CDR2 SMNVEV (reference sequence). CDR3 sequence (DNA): TGTGCCAGTCACAGTCTACAGGCGAATTCCTACGAGCAGTACTTC. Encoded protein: CASHSLQANSYEQYF.

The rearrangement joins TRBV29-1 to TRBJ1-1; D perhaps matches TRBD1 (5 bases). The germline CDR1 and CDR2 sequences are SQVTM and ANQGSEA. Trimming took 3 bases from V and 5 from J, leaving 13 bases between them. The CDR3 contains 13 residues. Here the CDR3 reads CSVDRAGKTEAFF. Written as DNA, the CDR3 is TGCAGCGTTGATCGGGCAGGGAAGACTGAAGCTTTCTTT.

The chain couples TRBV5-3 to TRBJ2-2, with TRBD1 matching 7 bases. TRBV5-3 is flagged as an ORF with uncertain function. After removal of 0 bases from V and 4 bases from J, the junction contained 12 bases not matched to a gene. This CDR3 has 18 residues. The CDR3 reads CARSLASKGARVTGELFF. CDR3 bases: TGTGCCAGAAGCTTGGCATCCAAGGGGGCGAGGGTCACCGGGGAGCTGTTTTTT.

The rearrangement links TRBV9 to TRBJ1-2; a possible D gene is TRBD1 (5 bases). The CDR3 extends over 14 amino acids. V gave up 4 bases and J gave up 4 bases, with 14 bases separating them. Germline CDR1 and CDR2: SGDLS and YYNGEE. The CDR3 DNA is TGTGCCAGCAGCCCAACGGGGGGACCCTATGGCTACACCTTC. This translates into CASSPTGGPYGYTF.

Here the CDR3 reads CASSPGTGGPYEQYF. For the CDR3, the DNA is TGTGCCAGCAGCCCGGGGACAGGGGGCCCCTACGAGCAGTACTTC. The genes are TRBV11-2 and TRBJ2-7; TRBD1 agrees at 12 bases. The CDR3 length is 15 residues. Germline CDR1 reads SGHAT; CDR2 reads FQNNGV. J lost 2 bases, V lost 5 bases, and 4 bases had no gene match.

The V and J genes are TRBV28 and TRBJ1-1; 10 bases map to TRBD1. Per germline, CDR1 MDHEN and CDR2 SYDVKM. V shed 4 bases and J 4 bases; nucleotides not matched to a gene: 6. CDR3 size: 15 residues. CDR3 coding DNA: TGTGCCAGCAGTTCATCGTGGACAGGGGGCACTGAAGCTTTCTTT. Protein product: CASSSSWTGGTEAFF.

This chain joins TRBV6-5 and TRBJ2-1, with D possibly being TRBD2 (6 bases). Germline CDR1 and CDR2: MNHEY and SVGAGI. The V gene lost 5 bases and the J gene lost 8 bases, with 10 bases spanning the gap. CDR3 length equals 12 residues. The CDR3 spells CASSPRRDEQFF. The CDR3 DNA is TGTGCCAGCAGTCCTCGGAGGGATGAGCAGTTCTTC.

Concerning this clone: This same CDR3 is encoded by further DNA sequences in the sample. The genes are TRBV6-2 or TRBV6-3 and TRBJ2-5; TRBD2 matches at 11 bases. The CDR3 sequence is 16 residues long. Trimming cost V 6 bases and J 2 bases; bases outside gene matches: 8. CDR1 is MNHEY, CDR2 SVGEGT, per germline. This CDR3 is CASSPRLAGLQETQYF. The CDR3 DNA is TGTGCCAGCAGCCCACGACTAGCGGGGTTACAAGAGACCCAGTACTTC.

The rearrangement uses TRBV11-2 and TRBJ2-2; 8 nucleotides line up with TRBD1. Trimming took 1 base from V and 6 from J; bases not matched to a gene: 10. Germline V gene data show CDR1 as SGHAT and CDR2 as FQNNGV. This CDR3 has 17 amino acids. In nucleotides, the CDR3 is TGTGCCAGCAGCTTAGTTGAGGGACAGGTTTTCGCCGGGGAGCTGTTTTTT. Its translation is CASSLVEGQVFAGELFF.

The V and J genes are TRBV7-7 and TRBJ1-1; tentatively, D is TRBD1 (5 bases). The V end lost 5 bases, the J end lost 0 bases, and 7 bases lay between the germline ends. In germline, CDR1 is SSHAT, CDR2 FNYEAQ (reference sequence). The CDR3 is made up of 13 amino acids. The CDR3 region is CASSRGMNTEAFF. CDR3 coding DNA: TGTGCCAGCAGCCGGGGGATGAACACTGAAGCTTTCTTT.